A selection of T cell receptor beta chains follows, all from one sample in a study of T cells after posttransplantation cyclophosphamide. TCRdb keeps only in-frame clones here, not all; method: immunoSEQ multiplex PCR. Of roughly 17,000 clones listed, less than 85% are singletons. The source was PBMCs, collected after allogeneic stem cell transplant with calcineurin inhibitor and methotrexate. Every receptor here comes from a female patient in her late teens or twenties who received an allogeneic stem cell transplant from an unrelated donor, was CMV-positive, and had acute and chronic GVHD. Some T cells may be transferred from the graft donor. Each CDR3 is given with its conserved first and last residue. The D gene is left open where the match is weak. The size entry is marked missing in some rows and otherwise reads once, few, many or a size class.

j_gene	d_gene	abundance	v_gene	CDR3aa	CDR3nt
TRBJ1-3	-	-	TRBV6-1	CASSDGSSGNTIYF	TGTGCCAGCAGTGATGGCAGCTCTGGAAACACCATATATTTT
TRBJ2-7	TRBD2	-	TRBV6-1	CASSELGTSGRAYEQYF	TGTGCCAGCAGTGAACTAGGCACTAGCGGGAGGGCCTACGAGCAGTACTTC
TRBJ2-7	-	-	TRBV11-2	CASSFGSGSYEQYF	TGTGCCAGCAGCTTCGGCAGCGGCTCCTACGAGCAGTACTTC
TRBJ2-7	TRBD2	once	TRBV2	CASRGTSGGEQYF	TGTGCCAGCAGGGGGACTAGCGGGGGCGAGCAGTACTTC
TRBJ2-7	TRBD1	-	TRBV6-7	CASSADRGYEQYF	TGTGCCAGCAGCGCTGACAGGGGGTACGAGCAGTACTTC
TRBJ1-4	-	-	TRBV10-2	CASTPGGATEKLFF	TGCGCCAGCACCCCTGGGGGGGCTACGGAAAAACTGTTTTTT
TRBJ2-6	TRBD1	-	TRBV27	CASSIRDRGNSGANVLTF	TGTGCCAGCAGTATCCGGGACAGGGGAAACTCTGGGGCCAACGTCCTGACTTTC
TRBJ1-2	-	few	TRBV10-3	CAIGTGGATNYGYTF	TGTGCCATCGGGACCGGGGGGGCTACGAACTATGGCTACACCTTC
TRBJ2-3	TRBD1	-	TRBV4-2	CASSQAGTGGSDTQYF	TGTGCCAGCAGCCAAGCCGGGACAGGGGGCTCAGATACGCAGTATTTT
TRBJ2-3	TRBD2	-	TRBV27	CASSPAGGTSHGDTQYF	TGTGCCAGCAGCCCCGCGGGGGGGACTAGTCACGGAGATACGCAGTATTTT
TRBJ2-7	TRBD1	once	TRBV10-2	CASSGGTGSHEQYF	TGCGCCAGCAGTGGAGGGACAGGGTCCCACGAGCAGTACTTC
TRBJ1-1	-	-	TRBV7-9	CASSPGTYPLDDEAFF	TGTGCCAGCAGCCCCGGGACATATCCCTTAGACGATGAAGCTTTCTTT
TRBJ2-7	TRBD1	-	TRBV5-6	CASSIGTVQTGHEQYF	TGTGCCAGCAGCATCGGGACAGTGCAGACTGGGCACGAGCAGTACTTC
TRBJ2-5	TRBD2	-	TRBV7-2	CASSIGLAGPYF	TGTGCCAGCAGCATAGGACTAGCGGGACCCTACTTC
TRBJ2-1	-	-	TRBV7-9	CASRSWDFKVDEQFF	TGTGCCAGCAGGTCATGGGACTTTAAGGTTGATGAGCAGTTCTTC
TRBJ1-4	TRBD1	-	TRBV30	CAWSTGTANEKLFF	TGTGCCTGGAGTACCGGGACAGCTAATGAAAAACTGTTTTTT
TRBJ2-1	TRBD2	-	TRBV5-1	CASSLAIAGGSEQFF	TGCGCCAGCAGCTTGGCGATAGCGGGAGGTTCTGAGCAGTTCTTC
TRBJ2-7	TRBD2	-	TRBV27	CASSFLSGRGYEQYF	TGTGCCAGCAGTTTCCTTAGCGGGAGGGGCTACGAGCAGTACTTC
TRBJ1-2	-	-	TRBV28	CASRDFGRGEYGYTF	TGTGCCAGCAGGGATTTCGGGAGGGGGGAATATGGCTACACCTTC
TRBJ2-7	TRBD1	-	TRBV18	CASSATGTDPNEQYF	TGTGCCAGCTCAGCTACCGGGACAGATCCTAACGAGCAGTACTTC
TRBJ2-1	TRBD1	-	TRBV27	CASSWDRDNEQFF	TGTGCCAGCAGTTGGGACAGGGACAATGAGCAGTTCTTC
TRBJ1-1	-	-	TRBV2	CASSTTANTEAFF	TGTGCCAGCAGTACGACAGCGAACACTGAAGCTTTCTTT
TRBJ2-1	TRBD2	once	TRBV11-2	CASSLVAGVGLYNEQFF	TGTGCCAGCAGCTTAGTAGCGGGAGTTGGTTTGTACAATGAGCAGTTCTTC
TRBJ2-1	-	-	TRBV7-2	CASSLVRDNNEQFF	TGTGCCAGCAGCTTAGTCAGGGATAACAATGAGCAGTTCTTC
TRBJ2-1	TRBD2	few	TRBV2	CASSERVAGALNEQFF	TGTGCCAGCAGTGAAAGGGTAGCGGGAGCCTTGAATGAGCAGTTCTTC
TRBJ1-2	-	-	TRBV2	CASRGSSGSRSVGYTF	TGTGCCAGCAGAGGGTCCTCAGGGTCGCGCTCAGTGGGCTACACCTTC
TRBJ1-4	TRBD1	-	TRBV4-1	CASSPTGESEKLFF	TGCGCCAGCAGCCCGACAGGGGAGAGTGAAAAACTGTTTTTT
TRBJ1-6	TRBD1	-	TRBV15	CATSRARGDNSPLHF	TGTGCCACCAGCAGAGCCAGGGGGGATAATTCACCCCTCCACTTT
TRBJ1-2	TRBD1	-	TRBV6-6	CASRPAAGQGLYGYTF	TGTGCCAGCAGACCCGCGGCGGGACAGGGGCTCTATGGCTACACCTTC
TRBJ2-3	-	-	TRBV25-1	CASSEPAAGTDTQYF	TGTGCCAGCAGTGAACCGGCAGCGGGCACAGATACGCAGTATTTT
TRBJ1-2	TRBD1	-	TRBV29-1	CSVGGGQGDGYGYTF	TGCAGCGTTGGGGGTGGACAGGGCGATGGCTATGGCTACACCTTC
TRBJ2-5	-	-	TRBV28	CASSPTPPYQETQYF	TGTGCCAGCAGTCCCACACCCCCCTACCAAGAGACCCAGTACTTC
TRBJ2-1	TRBD2	-	TRBV19	CASSSFREANEQFF	TGTGCCAGTAGTAGTTTCCGGGAGGCCAATGAGCAGTTCTTC
TRBJ1-2	TRBD1	-	TRBV10-3	CAISDLLIQGRHGYTF	TGTGCCATCAGTGATTTACTCATACAGGGGCGTCACGGCTACACCTTC
TRBJ2-7	TRBD2	-	TRBV11-2	CASSLAPPTSQPSYEQYF	TGTGCCAGCAGCTTAGCCCCCCCGACTAGCCAACCCTCCTACGAGCAGTACTTC
TRBJ1-2	-	-	TRBV5-1	CASSLAENYGYTF	TGCGCCAGCAGCTTGGCAGAAAACTATGGCTACACCTTC
TRBJ2-3	TRBD2	-	TRBV5-1	CASSLGTSGGTQYF	TGCGCCAGCAGCTTGGGGACTAGCGGGGGTACGCAGTATTTT
TRBJ2-7	TRBD2	-	TRBV9	CASSVGLAGGLHPSYEQYF	TGTGCCAGCAGCGTTGGACTAGCGGGAGGTCTCCACCCCTCCTACGAGCAGTACTTC
TRBJ2-3	TRBD1	-	TRBV10-3	CAISGGGTDTQYF	TGTGCCATTTCAGGGGGTGGAACAGATACGCAGTATTTT
TRBJ2-2	TRBD1	-	TRBV11-2	CASSSGQGAGELFF	TGTGCCAGCAGCTCCGGACAGGGGGCCGGGGAGCTGTTTTTT
TRBJ2-5	-	-	TRBV4-1	CASSPLFPLQETQYF	TGCGCCAGCAGCCCACTTTTTCCCCTCCAAGAGACCCAGTACTTC
TRBJ2-2	-	-	TRBV4-2	CASSQTTGELFF	TGTGCCAGCAGCCAGACTACCGGGGAGCTGTTTTTT
TRBJ2-7	-	-	TRBV2	CASSRDTLYEQYF	TGTGCCAGCAGTAGGGACACCCTCTACGAGCAGTACTTC
TRBJ2-3	-	-	TRBV2	CASRRGHSTDTQYF	TGTGCCAGCAGAAGGGGACATAGCACAGATACGCAGTATTTT
TRBJ1-4	TRBD1	-	TRBV5-4	CASSSRDRDLRNEKLFF	TGTGCCAGCAGCTCCAGGGACAGGGACCTTCGTAATGAAAAACTGTTTTTT
TRBJ2-7	-	-	TRBV9	CASSPGAGRGSYEQYF	TGTGCCAGCAGTCCAGGTGCGGGGAGAGGTTCCTACGAGCAGTACTTC
TRBJ2-7	-	-	TRBV5-4	CASSSTGGPVYEQYF	TGTGCCAGCAGCTCGACTGGGGGCCCGGTCTACGAGCAGTACTTC
TRBJ2-3	-	-	TRBV28	CASQASTDTQYF	TGTGCCAGCCAGGCGAGCACAGATACGCAGTATTTT
TRBJ2-7	TRBD1	-	TRBV5-6	CASSPNPFSGQGYNEQYF	TGTGCCAGCAGCCCAAATCCATTCTCGGGACAGGGGTACAACGAGCAGTACTTC
TRBJ2-2	-	few	TRBV18	CASSIMGTHTGELFF	TGTGCCAGCTCAATTATGGGGACACACACCGGGGAGCTGTTTTTT
TRBJ2-7	-	-	TRBV10-3	CAISHSGSYEQYF	TGTGCCATCAGCCACAGCGGGTCCTACGAGCAGTACTTC
TRBJ2-6	-	-	TRBV21-1	CASSKKGGGANVLTF	TGTGCCAGCAGCAAGAAAGGCGGTGGGGCCAACGTCCTGACTTTC
TRBJ2-2	TRBD2	-	TRBV7-7	CASSPQAGGPGELFF	TGTGCCAGCAGCCCACAAGCGGGAGGACCCGGGGAGCTGTTTTTT
TRBJ2-1	-	-	TRBV5-1	CASSLALNEQFF	TGCGCCAGCAGCTTGGCCCTGAATGAGCAGTTCTTC